This entry lists 23 T cell receptor beta chains sequenced from one sample in a study of blood T cells in healthy people across ages. A second PCR of about 7 to 11 cycles used a sample-barcoded 5' primer and a J-beta primer mix. TCRdb processed the 5' RACE reads anew with MiXCR; each CDR3 protein has one entry. The table shows over 550,000 distinct CDR3 sequences, with approximately 30% occurring only once. Material for sequencing was blood. These receptors were obtained from an elderly woman in good health.

This clonotype was counted at least ten times. The V and J genes are TRBV11-2 and TRBJ2-1, with a tentative D call TRBD1 (6 bases). The CDR3 sequence is 18 residues long. The V end lost 5 bases, the J end lost 4 bases, and 24 bases lay between the germline ends. Germline CDR1 SGHAT, CDR2 FQNNGV. The CDR3 here is CASSQGLSARVEYNEQFF. For the CDR3, the DNA is TGTGCCAGCAGCCAGGGGCTAAGCGCCAGAGTGGAGTACAATGAGCAGTTCTTC.

The chain uses TRBV4-3 and TRBJ2-4; D might be TRBD1 (7 bases). The V gene lost 6 bases and the J gene lost 8 bases, with 20 bases spanning the gap. CDR3 length equals 15 residues. From germline, CDR1 is LGHNA and CDR2 YSLEER. Here the CDR3 reads CASSRRQGRRDIQYF. The CDR3 DNA is TGCGCCAGCAGTCGAAGACAGGGCCGGAGGGACATTCAGTACTTC.

This clonotype was observed a handful of times. A much larger clone lies one base from this, so it may be a read error. The chain combines TRBV20-1 with TRBJ2-5, with D perhaps matching TRBD1 (6 bases). The CDR3 is 17 residues long. Looked up from germline, CDR1 is DFQATT and CDR2 is SNEGSKA (reference sequence). CDR3 loop: CCARDLFSLQGQETQYF. CDR3 bases: TGCTGTGCTAGAGATCTTTTTTCTTTGCAGGGGCAAGAGACCCAGTACTTC.

V is TRBV5-6 and J is TRBJ1-1, with D possibly matching TRBD1 (5 bases). Per germline, CDR1 SGHDT and CDR2 YYEEEE. Trimming took 4 bases from V and 10 from J, leaving 14 bases between them. The CDR3 has 12 residues. As DNA, the CDR3 is TGTGCCAGCAGCCCGGGAGGGGTGGGAGCTTTCTTT. Protein sequence: CASSPGGVGAFF. Filled out from reference TRBV5-6 and TRBJ1-1, the complete variable domain reads DAGVTQSPTHLIKTRGQQVTLRCSPKSGHDTVSWYQQALGQGPQFIFQYYEEEERQRGNFPDRFSGHQFPNYSSELNVNALLLGDSALYLCASSPGGVGAFFGQGTRLTVV.

This clonotype was seen repeatedly, ten times or more. This chain uses TRBV6-2 or TRBV6-3 with TRBJ2-7; D is perhaps TRBD1 (6 bases). V lost 4 bases and J 3 bases, leaving 13 bases between the germline ends. CDR3 size: 14 residues. Germline lookup yields CDR1 MNHEY and CDR2 SVGEGT. The CDR3 is CASSSQLDSYEQYF. The CDR3 DNA is TGTGCCAGCAGTTCTCAATTGGACAGCTACGAGCAGTACTTC.

The CDR3 nucleotides read TGCGCCAGCAGGCCGGGACAGCTCCTAGCGGGGTCGTACGAGCAGTACTTC. Amino acid sequence: CASRPGQLLAGSYEQYF. The chain carries TRBV5-1 and TRBJ2-5; TRBD2 matches at 9 bases. Judging by the DNA end, TRBJ2-7 fits better; the J call may be wrong. The germline gives CDR1 SGHRS, CDR2 YFSETQ. CDR3 length: 17 residues.

In this sample, this clonotype turned up many times. This sequence joins TRBV7-2 and TRBJ2-5, with D maybe TRBD2 (5 bases). Germline CDR1 and CDR2: SGHTA and FQGNSA. V lost 5 bases to trimming and J lost 4 bases, with 17 bases between them. This CDR3 region has 15 residues. The CDR3 sequence: CASSPSGSSGETQYF. As DNA, the CDR3 is TGTGCCAGCAGCCCGTCAGGTAGCAGCGGAGAGACCCAGTACTTC. The entire variable domain, with the rest obtained from reference TRBV7-2 and TRBJ2-5, is as follows: GAGVSQSPSNKVTEKGKDVELRCDPISGHTALYWYRQSLGQGLEFLIYFQGNSAPDKSGLPSDRFSAERTGGSVSTLTIQRTQQEDSAVYLCASSPSGSSGETQYFGPGTRLLVL.

Comment on this clonotype: A read error may produce the germline difference seen at one junction end. The chain couples TRBV7-9 to TRBJ1-4, with 9 bases lining up with TRBD1. Looked up from germline, CDR1 is SEHNR and CDR2 is FQNEAQ (reference sequence). The CDR3 has 15 amino acids. The CDR3 here is CAGSPATGGGEKLFF. For the CDR3, the DNA is TGTGCCGGCAGCCCGGCGACAGGGGGAGGCGAAAAACTGTTTTTT.

This clonotype was recorded many times. At one end, the junction sequence differs from germline, possibly due to a read error. The chain recombines TRBV12-3 or TRBV12-4 with TRBJ1-1; possible D gene TRBD1, 6 bases. The CDR3 extends over 14 amino acids. CDR3 in amino acids: CASSFGGRNAEAFF. CDR3 nucleotides: TGTGCCAGCAGTTTTGGGGGGCGGAACGCTGAAGCTTTCTTT.

Details on this clonotype: A read error may be the cause here, since a much bigger clone is one base away. The chain is built from TRBV28 and TRBJ2-5; D could derive from TRBD1 or TRBD2 (7 bases each). This CDR3 has 15 amino acids. Trimming shortened V by 7 bases and J by 11 bases, and 26 bases separated the two germline ends. Germline CDR1 reads MDHEN; CDR2 reads SYDVKM. The CDR3 region is CASKGAGRSTYGQYF. DNA for the CDR3: TGTGCCAGCAAGGGGGCCGGGAGGAGTACCTACGGGCAGTACTTC.

With regard to this clonotype: A read error may be the cause here, since a much bigger clone is one base away. The CDR3 coding sequence is TGCAGCGGGGACAGGCGTGGCACAGATACGCAGTATTTT. As protein: CSGDRRGTDTQYF. The chain uses TRBV20-1 and TRBJ2-3, with 8 bases fitting TRBD1. The CDR3 extends over 13 amino acids. Germline-derived CDR1 and CDR2 are DFQATT and SNEGSKA (reference sequence).

With respect to this clonotype: A much larger clone sits a single nucleotide away, making a read error possible. The chain combines TRBV2 with TRBJ1-2, with D possibly matching TRBD1 (6 bases). CDR1 and CDR2 from the germline V gene are SNHLY and FYNNEI. The CDR3 has 15 amino acids. CDR3 sequence reads: CASSDPGAANCGYTF. CDR3 sequence (DNA): TGTGCCAGCAGTGACCCGGGGGCCGCTAACTGTGGCTACACCTTC. The full variable domain, its missing parts supplied by reference TRBV2 and TRBJ1-2, is EPEVTQTPSHQVTQMGQEVILRCVPISNHLYFYWYRQILGQKVEFLVSFYNNEISEKSEIFDDQFSVERPDGSNFTLKIRSTKLEDSAMYFCASSDPGAANCGYTFGSGTRLTVV.

This clonotype was counted ten times or more. The chain is built from TRBV20-1 and TRBJ2-3, with TRBD2 matching over 8 bases. The junction had 9 bases not matched to a gene; V was cut back by 6 bases and J by 1 base. The CDR3 sequence is 15 residues long. Germline V gene sequence: CDR1 DFQATT, CDR2 SNEGSKA (reference sequence). CDR3 loop: CSASIGGVGTDTQYF. DNA of the CDR3: TGCAGTGCATCCATCGGGGGGGTTGGCACAGATACGCAGTATTTT.

The chain employs TRBV7-9 and TRBJ2-5; 9 bases map to TRBD1. Judging by the DNA end, TRBJ2-7 fits better; the J call may be wrong. The CDR3 runs 12 residues. Germline V lookup: CDR1 SEHNR, CDR2 FQNEAQ (reference sequence). The CDR3 is CGTGQGGGEQYF. The CDR3 coding sequence is TGTGGTACGGGACAGGGCGGAGGCGAGCAGTACTTC.

The gene calls are TRBV5-1 and TRBJ2-3; D possibly uses TRBD1 or TRBD2 (6 bases each). CDR3 length equals 13 residues. The germline V and J ends were trimmed by 1 base and 8 bases, with 11 bases remaining between them. CDR1 is SGHRS, CDR2 YFSETQ, per germline. The chain's CDR3 is CASSLNEGGTQYF. In DNA, the CDR3 is TGCGCCAGCAGCTTGAACGAGGGGGGTACGCAGTATTTT.

This clonotype was counted at least ten times. This chain joins TRBV6-1 and TRBJ2-7; D gene uncertain. The CDR3 runs 14 residues. Germline V lookup: CDR1 MNHNS, CDR2 SASEGT. With 1 base removed from V and 0 bases from J, the gap between germline ends came to 7 bases. The CDR3: CASSEGPASYEQYF. The CDR3 coding sequence is TGTGCCAGCAGTGAAGGTCCGGCCTCCTACGAGCAGTACTTC.

This clonotype was seen repeatedly, ten times or more. The rearrangement uses TRBV30 and TRBJ1-2, with 10 bases aligning to TRBD1. V lost 1 base, J lost 4 bases, and 3 bases stayed unmatched. From germline, CDR1 is GTSNPN and CDR2 SVGIG (reference sequence). CDR3 length: 14 residues. The CDR3 loop reads CAWSAGQGSYGYTF. The CDR3 nucleotides read TGTGCCTGGAGTGCGGGACAGGGGAGCTATGGCTACACCTTC.

This clonotype has a count of ten or more. V is TRBV7-2 and J is TRBJ2-3, with D unclear. The CDR3 has 14 residues. Trimming stripped 5 bases from V and 4 bases from J, with 13 bases between. The germline V gene encodes CDR1 SGHTA and CDR2 FQGNSA. The CDR3 DNA reads as TGTGCCAGCAGCCCACCGGGCCCCCCAGATACGCAGTATTTT. It is translated as CASSPPGPPDTQYF. The complete variable domain, with remaining parts taken from reference TRBV7-2 and TRBJ2-3, reads GAGVSQSPSNKVTEKGKDVELRCDPISGHTALYWYRQSLGQGLEFLIYFQGNSAPDKSGLPSDRFSAERTGGSVSTLTIQRTQQEDSAVYLCASSPPGPPDTQYFGPGTRLTVL.

J is TRBJ1-3 and V is TRBV12-3 or TRBV12-4, with D tentatively TRBD1 (5 bases). This CDR3 has 15 amino acids. V was clipped by 2 bases and J by 0 bases, with 8 bases between them. CDR3 DNA: TGTGCCAGCAGTTTATTGGACACCTCTGGAAACACCATATATTTT. It yields the protein CASSLLDTSGNTIYF.

This clonotype was seen ten or more times. This chain links TRBV5-6 with TRBJ2-1; D is perhaps TRBD2 (7 bases). The V gene's germline CDR1 is SGHDT and CDR2 YYEEEE. The germline V and J ends were trimmed by 0 bases and 0 bases, with 22 bases remaining between them. The CDR3 extends over 20 amino acids. The CDR3 sequence: CASSLELIPGGGISYNEQFF. In DNA, the CDR3 is TGTGCCAGCAGCTTGGAACTAATCCCGGGGGGCGGGATCTCCTACAATGAGCAGTTCTTC.

This clonotype has ten or more counts. The J gene is TRBJ1-5, the V gene TRBV7-9, with unresolved D. Germline V gene lookup returns CDR1 SEHNR and CDR2 FQNEAQ (reference sequence). V dropped 4 bases and J dropped 0 bases, with 10 bases sitting between them. This CDR3 contains 15 residues. DNA of the CDR3: TGTGCCAGCAGCTCAGGCCAGAATAGCAATCAGCCCCAGCATTTT. This codes for CASSSGQNSNQPQHF.

With regard to this clonotype: The junction departs from the called germline gene at one end, perhaps through a read error. The chain uses TRBV20-1 and TRBJ1-4; D is unclear. Germline assignment: CDR1 DFQATT and CDR2 SNEGSKA (reference sequence). The CDR3 length is 12 residues. The CDR3 protein is CSARAGEGKRFF. CDR3 sequence (DNA): TGCAGTGCTAGGGCGGGCGAGGGAAAACGGTTTTTT.

The CDR3 DNA reads as TGCAGCGTTGCGGAGGACAACCAAGAGACCCAGTACTTC. Encoded protein: CSVAEDNQETQYF. This rearrangement joins TRBV29-1 to TRBJ2-5, with D perhaps TRBD1 or TRBD2 (5 bases each). The CDR3 consists of 13 residues. V was trimmed by 4 bases and J by 0 bases, leaving 9 bases between them. CDR1 and CDR2 (germline): SQVTM, ANQGSEA.